These 15 T cell receptor beta chains were all obtained from the same sample, sequenced in a study of T-cell reconstitution after alpha-beta-depleted transplantation in children. Preparation of the TCRbeta library involved a method that used unique molecular identifiers. TCRdb re-called the PCR reads with MiXCR, one entry per CDR3 protein. The table lists 100,000 or so distinct CDR3 sequences, around 15% of them singletons. The input for sequencing was PBMCs, mostly from graft donor cells, taken 180 days after TCRalphabeta/CD19-depleted stem cell transplant. These receptors came from a male patient between 2 and 9 years old who had a stem cell transplant for acute lymphoblastic leukemia, so the T cells may come from the graft donor.

The table lists this clonotype with many counts. The chain is built from TRBV29-1 and TRBJ1-3; D is undetermined. Germline CDR1 reads SQVTM; CDR2 reads ANQGSEA. This CDR3 spans 12 amino acids. Trimming left V 7 bases short and J 0 bases short, with 7 bases between. For the CDR3, the DNA is TGCAGCGCCCGGTCCTCTGGAAACACCATATATTTT. It translates to CSARSSGNTIYF.

This CDR3 is CASSPRTGTAGNTIYF. CDR3 DNA sequence: TGTGCCAGCTCCCCGCGGACCGGGACAGCTGGAAACACCATATATTTT. The chain links TRBV18 to TRBJ1-3, with 7 bases lining up with TRBD1. V lost 6 bases and J lost 2; bases outside the gene matches: 10. In germline, CDR1 is KGHSH, CDR2 LQKENI. The CDR3 loop spans 16 amino acids.

This clonotype came up a few times. The chain has TRBV6-4 and TRBJ2-1, with 8 bases lining up with TRBD1. The CDR3 is made up of 13 amino acids. In germline, CDR1 is MRHNA, CDR2 SNTAGT. The trim removed 5 bases at V and 6 bases at J, leaving 3 bases unmatched. This chain's CDR3 is CASSPTGGNEQFF. The DNA of the CDR3 is TGTGCCAGCAGTCCTACAGGGGGCAATGAGCAGTTCTTC.

The rearrangement links TRBV7-9 to TRBJ2-3, with D unclear. CDR1 and CDR2 (germline): SEHNR, FQNEAQ (reference sequence). The V and J ends lost 2 bases and 6 bases respectively, with 9 bases between them. The CDR3 length is 13 residues. CDR3 in DNA: TGTGCCAGCAGCTTATTAGGGTCGGATACGCAGTATTTT. Encoded protein: CASSLLGSDTQYF. Full variable domain (remainder filled in from reference TRBV7-9 and TRBJ2-3): DTGVSQNPRHKITKRGQNVTFRCDPISEHNRLYWYRQTLGQGPEFLTYFQNEAQLEKSRLLSDRFSAERPKGSFSTLEIQRTEQGDSAMYLCASSLLGSDTQYFGPGTRLTVL.

This clonotype was detected only a few times. This chain links TRBV20-1 with TRBJ2-1; D is unclear. Per the germline V gene, CDR1 is DFQATT and CDR2 is SNEGSKA (reference sequence). Trimming stripped 2 bases from V and 0 bases from J, with 11 bases between. The CDR3 is made up of 15 amino acids. CDR3 region: CSARPTESSYNEQFF. CDR3 sequence (DNA): TGCAGTGCTAGACCAACGGAGAGCTCCTACAATGAGCAGTTCTTC.

The chain has TRBV6-5 and TRBJ2-6; 10 bases fit TRBD1. The trim removed 2 bases at V and 3 bases at J, leaving 4 bases unmatched. This CDR3 comprises 17 residues. Germline CDR1 MNHEY, CDR2 SVGAGI. Here the CDR3 reads CASSYGTGVFGANVLTF. For the CDR3, the DNA is TGTGCCAGCAGTTACGGGACAGGGGTGTTTGGGGCCAACGTCCTGACTTTC.

The chain combines TRBV5-6 with TRBJ1-2; 7 bases are shared with TRBD1. The V gene end was trimmed by 2 bases and the J gene end by 4 bases; junction bases not matched to a gene: 8. The CDR3 loop spans 15 amino acids. Germline V lookup: CDR1 SGHDT, CDR2 YYEEEE. The CDR3 protein is CASSFRTGSPYGYTF. The CDR3 bases are TGTGCCAGCAGCTTTAGGACAGGCTCACCCTATGGCTACACCTTC. Looking up the rest from reference TRBV5-6 and TRBJ1-2 gives the full variable domain: DAGVTQSPTHLIKTRGQQVTLRCSPKSGHDTVSWYQQALGQGPQFIFQYYEEEERQRGNFPDRFSGHQFPNYSSELNVNALLLGDSALYLCASSFRTGSPYGYTFGSGTRLTVV.

The J gene is TRBJ1-5, the V gene TRBV6-2 or TRBV6-3; 7 bases are a match to TRBD1. The V and J ends lost 4 bases and 0 bases, in that order; junction bases with no gene match: 3. This CDR3 region has 15 residues. Germline V lookup: CDR1 MNHEY, CDR2 SVGEGT. CDR3 protein: CASSWDRNSNQPQHF. The CDR3 DNA sequence: TGTGCCAGCAGTTGGGACAGAAATAGCAATCAGCCCCAGCATTTT.

This clonotype was seen repeatedly, ten times or more. CDR3 DNA: TGCGCCAGCAGCCAAGAGGACAGGACCTACGAGCAGTACTTC. Translating it yields CASSQEDRTYEQYF. This chain joins TRBV4-1 and TRBJ2-7, with 7 nucleotides matching TRBD1. Per germline, CDR1 MGHRA and CDR2 YSYEKL. V was clipped by 0 bases and J by 2 bases; unmatched bases: 1. The CDR3 covers 14 residues.

This chain uses TRBV7-2 with TRBJ2-3; D is unresolved. Trimming took off 6 bases at V and 0 bases at J, with 7 bases between the two ends. In germline, CDR1 is SGHTA, CDR2 FQGNSA. This CDR3 is 13 amino acids long. Here the CDR3 reads CASRDGSTDTQYF. In nucleotides, the CDR3 is TGTGCCAGCAGGGACGGAAGCACAGATACGCAGTATTTT. The full variable domain, its missing parts supplied by reference TRBV7-2 and TRBJ2-3, is GAGVSQSPSNKVTEKGKDVELRCDPISGHTALYWYRQSLGQGLEFLIYFQGNSAPDKSGLPSDRFSAERTGGSVSTLTIQRTQQEDSAVYLCASRDGSTDTQYFGPGTRLTVL.

A few counts support this clonotype. V gene TRBV5-1 combines with J gene TRBJ1-5; no definite D call. Per germline, CDR1 SGHRS and CDR2 YFSETQ. V was cut by 5 bases and J by 1 base, with 7 bases left in between. The CDR3 loop spans 13 amino acids. CDR3 coding DNA: TGCGCCAGCAGATTCAACAGCAATCAGCCCCAGCATTTT. Amino acids: CASRFNSNQPQHF.

The CDR3 DNA sequence: TGTGCCAGCAGCCTCCCCCAGACTAGGAGAGCGGAGACCCAGTACTTC. Encoded protein: CASSLPQTRRAETQYF. The J gene is TRBJ2-5, the V gene TRBV12-3 or TRBV12-4; a weak D match, TRBD2 (6 bases). The CDR3 is made up of 16 amino acids. Trimming stripped 6 bases from V and 5 bases from J, with 22 bases between.

The rearrangement uses TRBV18 and TRBJ2-7, with 8 bases lining up with TRBD1. J gave up 7 bases and V 6 bases, and 8 bases lay outside the gene matches. The CDR3 has 13 residues. Germline CDR1 and CDR2: KGHSH and LQKENI. The CDR3 region has the DNA TGTGCCAGCTCGCGCACAGGGGGTACTGAGCAGTACTTC. It yields the protein CASSRTGGTEQYF.

This clonotype has just a few counts. The CDR3 DNA follows: TGCAGTGCTAGCACTAGCGGGGCAGATACGCAGTATTTT. Translating gives CSASTSGADTQYF. The rearrangement uses TRBV20-1 and TRBJ2-3; 10 bases line up with TRBD2. The ends lost 3 bases at V and 4 bases at J; junction bases unmatched: 1. The length of the CDR3 is 13 residues. The germline gives CDR1 DFQATT, CDR2 SNEGSKA (reference sequence).

This clonotype has a handful of counts. V is TRBV7-2 and J is TRBJ1-3; D call uncertain. The germline V and J ends were trimmed by 1 base and 0 bases, with 1 base remaining between them. The CDR3 spans 13 residues. Germline V gives CDR1 SGHTA, CDR2 FQGNSA. The CDR3 spells CASSLDSGNTIYF. The CDR3 DNA follows: TGTGCCAGCAGCTTAGACTCTGGAAACACCATATATTTT.